One and the same sample provided the 19 T cell receptor beta chains below, sequenced in a study of blood T cell repertoires in COVID-19. Method: immunoSEQ multiplex PCR; TCRdb's copy keeps in-frame clones and lacks some. The table includes 130,000 to 150,000 clones, 70% to 80% detected once. The sequencing sample was made of peripheral blood. Receptors originate from a woman in her sixties or seventies with COVID-19, enrolled during active disease.

The rearrangement links TRBV5-1 to TRBJ1-2; TRBD1 matches at 8 bases. This CDR3 has 18 residues. CDR1 and CDR2 (germline): SGHRS, YFSETQ. The trim removed 0 bases at V and 3 bases at J, leaving 13 bases unmatched. The DNA for the CDR3 is TGCGCCAGCAGCTTGGATGGACAGGGTCTTGGGGGTGACTATGGCTACACCTTC. Translating it yields CASSLDGQGLGGDYGYTF.

This chain joins TRBV9 and TRBJ2-3; tentatively, D is TRBD2 (7 bases). Germline CDR1 reads SGDLS; CDR2 reads YYNGEE. The CDR3 loop spans 15 amino acids. V was pared by 2 bases and J by 5 bases, with 15 bases between. The CDR3 region is CASSVGGDKGDTQYF. The CDR3 nucleotides are TGTGCCAGCAGCGTGGGGGGGGACAAGGGAGATACGCAGTATTTT.

This chain connects TRBV10-3 to TRBJ2-3; weak D call: TRBD1 (6 bases). Trimming pared 7 bases from V and 4 bases from J, leaving 15 bases between. CDR1 is ENHRY, CDR2 SYGVKD, per germline. The CDR3 is 14 amino acids. The CDR3 is CAINGRGAADTQYF. The CDR3 DNA is TGTGCCATCAACGGCAGGGGCGCAGCAGATACGCAGTATTTT.

The chain combines TRBV6-2 or TRBV6-3 with TRBJ2-3, with 8 bases identical to TRBD1. Germline V gene lookup returns CDR1 MNHEY and CDR2 SVGEGT. The ends lost 2 bases at V and 4 bases at J; junction bases unmatched: 5. The CDR3 length is 15 residues. This chain's CDR3 is CASSYGRGLSDTQYF. The CDR3 DNA reads as TGTGCCAGCAGTTACGGCAGGGGGCTGTCAGATACGCAGTATTTT.

The rearrangement links TRBV5-4 to TRBJ2-2, with 9 bases aligning to TRBD2. Trimming removed 4 bases from V and 2 bases from J; junction bases left unmatched: 9. The CDR3 spans 17 residues. CDR1 is SGHNT and CDR2 is YYREEE in the germline V gene (reference sequence). The CDR3 nucleotides read TGTGCCAGCAGCGAAGATCTAGCGGGGTTAAACACCGGGGAGCTGTTTTTT. This gives the protein CASSEDLAGLNTGELFF.

The CDR3 is CASSPGQMNTEAFF. Written as DNA, the CDR3 is TGTGCCAGCTCACCAGGACAGATGAACACTGAAGCTTTCTTT. The rearrangement joins TRBV18 to TRBJ1-1, with D possibly matching TRBD1 (6 bases). The CDR3 has 14 residues. V was trimmed by 2 bases and J by 0 bases, leaving 7 bases between them. The V gene's germline CDR1 is KGHSH and CDR2 LQKENI.

This chain joins TRBV9 and TRBJ1-5; the match to TRBD1 covers 10 bases. V dropped 6 bases and J dropped 7; count of bases not matched to a gene: 7. The CDR3 extends over 14 amino acids. CDR1 is SGDLS, CDR2 YYNGEE, per germline. As DNA, the CDR3 is TGTGCCAGCAACTCCGGGACAGGGGACCAGCCCCAGCATTTT. Its translation is CASNSGTGDQPQHF. Full variable domain (missing parts from reference TRBV9 and TRBJ1-5): DSGVTQTPKHLITATGQRVTLRCSPRSGDLSVYWYQQSLDQGLQFLIQYYNGEERAKGNILERFSAQQFPDLHSELNLSSLELGDSALYFCASNSGTGDQPQHFGDGTRLSIL.

The chain combines TRBV6-6 with TRBJ2-1; D may be TRBD1 (6 bases). The CDR3 runs to 14 residues. V shed 0 bases and J shed 9 bases, with 12 bases lying between them. Germline V CDR1 and CDR2: MNHNY, SVGAGI (reference sequence). Here the CDR3 reads CASSYSGARAEQFF. The DNA of the CDR3 is TGTGCCAGCAGTTACTCGGGGGCACGGGCTGAGCAGTTCTTC.

This clone was seen a single time. The chain couples TRBV7-6 to TRBJ2-2, with D possibly being TRBD2 (6 bases). The CDR3 extends over 17 amino acids. V was shortened by 5 bases and J by 5 bases, with 21 bases between the two germline ends. The V gene's germline CDR1 is SGHVS and CDR2 FNYEAQ. The CDR3, as DNA: TGTGCCAGCAGCCAACCAACCACCGGGACTGGGACCGGGGAGCTGTTTTTT. Its translation is CASSQPTTGTGTGELFF. Using reference TRBV7-6 and TRBJ2-2 for the parts outside the CDR3, the full variable domain is GAGVSQSPRYKVTKRGQDVALRCDPISGHVSLYWYRQALGQGPEFLTYFNYEAQQDKSGLPNDRFSAERPEGSISTLTIQRTEQRDSAMYRCASSQPTTGTGTGELFFGEGSRLTVL.

The J gene is TRBJ1-1, the V gene TRBV19, with 10 bases matching TRBD1. Per the germline V gene, CDR1 is LNHDA and CDR2 is SQIVND (reference sequence). The CDR3 runs to 18 residues. V gave up 7 bases and J gave up 0 bases; unmatched junction bases: 14. Written as DNA, the CDR3 is TGTGCCAGTACCCAAGGGTCGGGACAGGGGATTTTGAACACTGAAGCTTTCTTT. As protein: CASTQGSGQGILNTEAFF.

This clone has more than one count but fewer than ten. The chain carries TRBV29-1 and TRBJ1-1; 7 bases line up with TRBD1. The V gene's germline CDR1 is SQVTM and CDR2 ANQGSEA. This CDR3 has 11 amino acids. After removal of 7 bases from V and 4 bases from J, the junction contained 3 bases not matched to a gene. CDR3 sequence: CSGGQSTEAFF. CDR3 nucleotide sequence: TGCAGCGGGGGACAGAGCACTGAAGCTTTCTTT.

This chain connects TRBV7-9 to TRBJ1-2; 9 bases fit TRBD1. There are 13 residues in the CDR3. The trim removed 4 bases at V and 6 bases at J, leaving 3 bases unmatched. The germline V gene has CDR1 SEHNR and CDR2 FQNEAQ (reference sequence). CDR3 sequence (DNA): TGTGCCAGCAGCTCCGGGACAGGGAATGGCTACACCTTC. Encoded protein: CASSSGTGNGYTF.

This chain joins TRBV10-1 and TRBJ2-1, with D possibly TRBD2 on 5 matching bases. V was clipped by 7 bases and J by 2 bases, with 15 bases between them. Germline V gives CDR1 WNHNN, CDR2 SYGVQD (reference sequence). CDR3 length: 15 amino acids. CDR3 in DNA: TGCGCCAGCACCACGTGGGAGCGAACCTACAATGAGCAGTTCTTC. Protein sequence: CASTTWERTYNEQFF.

In its sample, this clone was seen once. This chain connects TRBV19 to TRBJ1-1, with D possibly being TRBD1 (6 bases). The CDR3 totals 15 residues. Per the germline V gene, CDR1 is LNHDA and CDR2 is SQIVND (reference sequence). V was shortened by 4 bases and J by 0 bases, with 12 bases between the two germline ends. CDR3 loop: CASSKQGSMNTEAFF. The CDR3 nucleotides read TGTGCCAGTAGTAAACAGGGCAGCATGAACACTGAAGCTTTCTTT. Supplemented by reference TRBV19 and TRBJ1-1, the full variable domain reads DGGITQSPKYLFRKEGQNVTLSCEQNLNHDAMYWYRQDPGQGLRLIYYSQIVNDFQKGDIAEGYSVSREKKESFPLTVTSAQKNPTAFYLCASSKQGSMNTEAFFGQGTRLTVV.

The chain has TRBV6-5 and TRBJ1-2; D not resolved. The CDR3 loop spans 14 amino acids. The germline V gene has CDR1 MNHEY and CDR2 SVGAGI. The V end was cut by 7 bases, the J end by 0 bases, with 12 bases between. The CDR3: CASIRERANYGYTF. The DNA of the CDR3 is TGTGCCAGCATAAGGGAGAGAGCTAACTATGGCTACACCTTC.

This clone was detected only a few times. The chain links TRBV5-6 to TRBJ1-2; 11 nucleotides agree with TRBD1. The ends lost 3 bases at V and 4 bases at J; junction bases unmatched: 2. The germline V gene has CDR1 SGHDT and CDR2 YYEEEE. The CDR3 runs to 14 residues. As DNA, the CDR3 is TGTGCCAGCAGCTGGGGACAGGGGGGCTATGGCTACACCTTC. It yields the protein CASSWGQGGYGYTF.

This rearrangement joins TRBV5-4 to TRBJ1-2; D not certain. V dropped 5 bases and J dropped 4 bases, with 12 bases sitting between them. The CDR3 has 13 residues. Germline assignment: CDR1 SGHNT and CDR2 YYREEE (reference sequence). The DNA of the CDR3 is TGTGCCAGCAGGGTCCGGGAGTTCTATGGCTACACCTTC. Its translation: CASRVREFYGYTF.

V usage is TRBV30 and J usage is TRBJ1-2; D is perhaps TRBD1 (5 bases). Germline loops: CDR1 GTSNPN, CDR2 SVGIG (reference sequence). Deletions cut 1 base from V and 12 bases from J, with 18 bases between. This CDR3 has 13 residues. As DNA, the CDR3 is TGTGCCTGGAGTGAGGACATTATTGGCTCCGACACCTTC. It encodes CAWSEDIIGSDTF.

This chain joins TRBV5-4 and TRBJ2-1, with TRBD2 matching over 7 bases. V shed 1 base, J shed 5 bases, and the junction held 6 bases outside the gene matches. The length of the CDR3 is 15 residues. Germline values: CDR1 SGHNT, CDR2 YYREEE (reference sequence). CDR3 in amino acids: CASSLSAGQNNEQFF. As DNA, the CDR3 is TGTGCCAGCAGCTTGTCAGCGGGGCAAAACAATGAGCAGTTCTTC. Looking up the rest from reference TRBV5-4 and TRBJ2-1 gives the full variable domain: ETGVTQSPTHLIKTRGQQVTLRCSSQSGHNTVSWYQQALGQGPQFIFQYYREEENGRGNFPPRFSGLQFPNYSSELNVNALELDDSALYLCASSLSAGQNNEQFFGPGTRLTVL.